In this sample, the clone carrying this T cell receptor beta chain turned up a few times. Its target is not known. This sample was included in a study of human T cells and chemical hapten exposure. Study-wide background: TCR yields per sample varied mostly from small pooled library volume differences. General study points: With regard to DPC sensitization, TCRs above 1 in 1000 frequency did not change.

MiXCR, applied by TCRdb to the RACE reads, yields one record per CDR3 protein. Altogether about 120,000 distinct CDR3 sequences are present, 12% being singletons, with the ten largest covering approximately 1.5%. Germline values: CDR1 DFQATT, CDR2 SNEGSKA (reference sequence). The CDR3 spans 11 residues. The germline V and J ends were trimmed by 6 bases and 6 bases, with 11 bases remaining between them. Time point: patch test 1, 2 weeks after DPC sensitization. Described treatment: therapeutic diphenylcyclopropenone sensitization with weekly scalp DPC. Blood was collected ahead of every patch test applied. Unfractionated whole blood yielded the extracted total RNA.

The specimen comprised whole blood, sampled in connection with sensitization to the hapten diphenylcyclopropenone (DPC). This chain links TRBV20-1 with TRBJ2-5, with D unresolved. The sequence was obtained from a woman aged 50 to 65 with alopecia areata. Some clones in this sample may be carry-over from other donors' samples. The CDR3 region is CSAPLGKTQYF. As DNA, the CDR3 is TGCAGTGCCCCTTTAGGGAAGACCCAGTACTTC.